Presented here are 15 T cell receptor beta chains from one specimen sequenced in a study of beta chain features in type 1 diabetes. The entirety of the isolated RNA underwent reverse transcription, so expressed TCRB transcripts were sequenced. The assay was immunoSEQ multiplex PCR, and TCRdb's table has in-frame clones only and misses some. The profile shows 250,000 to 300,000 clones, 8% of them singletons. Sequencing was performed on central memory CD4+ T cells from blood. The receptor set was obtained from a young woman in good health.

This rearrangement joins TRBV11-2 to TRBJ2-7; TRBD1 aligns across 8 bases. The CDR3 has 14 residues. The V gene's germline CDR1 is SGHAT and CDR2 FQNNGV. V was clipped by 4 bases and J by 4 bases; unmatched bases: 6. CDR3 amino acids: CASSSGGALYEQYF. The DNA of the CDR3 is TGTGCCAGCAGCTCAGGGGGCGCGTTGTACGAGCAGTACTTC.

This clone has only a few counts. Mismatch with germline at one junction end may stem from a read error. The V call is TRBV15, the J call TRBJ2-2; D unresolved. The CDR3 is made up of 13 amino acids. CDR1 and CDR2 from the germline V gene are LNHNV and YYDKDF (reference sequence). The CDR3 here is CATRRVGTGELFF. The CDR3 DNA reads TGTGCCACCAGGAGAGTAGGGACCGGGGAGCTGTTTTTT.

This clone was found many times. The V and J genes are TRBV2 and TRBJ2-2; unclear D gene. The CDR3 runs 12 residues. V lost 8 bases to trimming and J lost 6 bases, with 10 bases between them. Germline V gene sequence: CDR1 SNHLY, CDR2 FYNNEI. The CDR3 loop is CASGANAGELFF. CDR3 DNA sequence: TGTGCCAGCGGAGCCAACGCCGGGGAGCTGTTTTTT.

This clone showed up many times. At one boundary the junction diverges from the germline segment, which might be a read error. This sequence joins TRBV7-7 and TRBJ2-2; D gene ambiguous. The CDR3 runs to 17 residues. Germline assignment: CDR1 SSHAT and CDR2 FNYEAQ (reference sequence). The CDR3 protein is CASSLLPGNLNTGELFF. The CDR3 DNA follows: TGTGCTAGCAGCCTTTTACCTGGCAATTTGAACACCGGGGAGCTGTTTTTT.

V gene TRBV5-1 combines with J gene TRBJ2-7; a possible D gene is TRBD1 (7 bases). The CDR3 runs to 14 residues. Germline V gene sequence: CDR1 SGHRS, CDR2 YFSETQ. The ends were cut back, 0 bases at V and 5 bases at J, with 12 bases in the middle. CDR3 protein: CASSLVGRGDEQYF. CDR3 sequence (DNA): TGCGCCAGCAGCTTGGTCGGCAGGGGGGACGAGCAGTACTTC.

This chain joins TRBV5-1 and TRBJ2-4; a weak D match, TRBD2 (5 bases). V dropped 0 bases and J dropped 2 bases, with 15 bases sitting between them. This CDR3 region has 17 residues. Per the germline V gene, CDR1 is SGHRS and CDR2 is YFSETQ. The CDR3 DNA sequence: TGCGCCAGCAGCTTGGGCCTTAGCCGGGATCCCAAAAACATTCAGTACTTC. Its translation is CASSLGLSRDPKNIQYF.

The V gene is TRBV13, the J gene TRBJ2-5, with no clear D. Germline-derived CDR1 and CDR2 are PRHDT and FYEKMQ (reference sequence). The CDR3 has 13 residues. Trimming shortened V by 0 bases and J by 5 bases, and 7 bases separated the two germline ends. The CDR3: CASSLGLWETQYF. CDR3 nucleotide sequence: TGTGCCAGCAGCTTAGGGCTCTGGGAGACCCAGTACTTC.

This clone was detected a few times. This chain uses TRBV18 with TRBJ2-1; TRBD1 matches 8 bases. Germline V lookup: CDR1 KGHSH, CDR2 LQKENI. The CDR3 runs 13 residues. V trimming: 8 bases; J trimming: 8 bases; junction bases outside the gene matches: 8. CDR3: CASALTGAHEQFF. The DNA of the CDR3 is TGTGCCAGCGCCTTGACAGGGGCCCATGAGCAGTTCTTC.

The rearrangement uses TRBV7-2 and TRBJ2-5, with 8 bases fitting TRBD2. This CDR3 has 16 residues. Germline values: CDR1 SGHTA, CDR2 FQGNSA. V gave up 5 bases and J gave up 7 bases; unmatched junction bases: 15. CDR3 coding DNA: TGTGCCAGCAGCACTAACCCGACCGGGGGGGAGGGGACCCAGTACTTC. Residues: CASSTNPTGGEGTQYF. Using reference TRBV7-2 and TRBJ2-5 for the parts outside the CDR3, the full variable domain is GAGVSQSPSNKVTEKGKDVELRCDPISGHTALYWYRQSLGQGLEFLIYFQGNSAPDKSGLPSDRFSAERTGGSVSTLTIQRTQQEDSAVYLCASSTNPTGGEGTQYFGPGTRLLVL.

V and J are TRBV28 and TRBJ2-7; D may be TRBD2 (5 bases). The CDR3 sequence is 13 residues long. V dropped 5 bases and J dropped 3 bases, with 11 bases sitting between them. The germline V gene encodes CDR1 MDHEN and CDR2 SYDVKM. The CDR3 spells CASSELVYYEQYF. Here the CDR3 DNA reads TGTGCCAGCAGTGAACTAGTCTACTACGAGCAGTACTTC.

The rearrangement uses TRBV6-5 and TRBJ2-5; 7 bases align to TRBD1. The CDR3 spans 14 residues. V shed 6 bases, J shed 5 bases, and the junction held 9 bases outside the gene matches. Germline V CDR1 and CDR2: MNHEY, SVGAGI. The CDR3, as DNA: TGTGCCAGCAGACGGACAGGAATGAGTGAGACCCAGTACTTC. Amino acids: CASRRTGMSETQYF.

The V gene is TRBV11-2, the J gene TRBJ2-1, with D possibly being TRBD2 (6 bases). V was shortened by 5 bases and J by 0 bases, with 11 bases between the two germline ends. The CDR3 has 15 amino acids. The germline V gene has CDR1 SGHAT and CDR2 FQNNGV. The CDR3: CASSLRDSSYNEQFF. The CDR3 DNA follows: TGTGCCAGCAGCCTGAGGGACTCCTCCTACAATGAGCAGTTCTTC.

Notes on this clone: Other DNA sequences of this sample code for an identical CDR3. The chain has TRBV9 and TRBJ1-5, with D possibly TRBD1 on 5 matching bases. V gave up 0 bases and J gave up 3 bases, with 7 bases separating them. This CDR3 is built from 14 residues. From germline, CDR1 is SGDLS and CDR2 YYNGEE. CDR3 amino acids: CASSVGGSNQPQHF. Here the CDR3 DNA reads TGTGCCAGCAGCGTAGGGGGGTCCAATCAGCCCCAGCATTTT.

In DNA form, the CDR3 reads TGTGCCACCGCTGATCGGACAGGGGGCTGGTATGGCTACACCTTC. The encoded protein is CATADRTGGWYGYTF. The chain has TRBV6-5 and TRBJ1-2; TRBD1 matches 11 bases. With V trimmed by 10 bases and J by 5 bases, 12 bases remained unmatched. In germline, CDR1 is MNHEY, CDR2 SVGAGI. The CDR3 runs 15 residues.

This clone was counted between two and nine times. The chain couples TRBV30 to TRBJ2-5; 7 bases are a match to TRBD2. The CDR3 is 16 amino acids. The J segment lost 2 bases and the V segment lost 3 bases, leaving 12 bases of the junction unmatched. Germline V CDR1 and CDR2: GTSNPN, SVGIG (reference sequence). CDR3 bases: TGTGCCTGGAGCCGGGGACTAAAGGCACGACAAGAGACCCAGTACTTC. Residues: CAWSRGLKARQETQYF.